The present T cell receptor beta chain was sequenced within a study of Graves' ophthalmopathy and Graves' hyperthyroidism. At the level of the study: Prior to any treatment, peripheral blood was collected at the time of initial diagnosis.

CDR3 length equals 16 residues. Germline V gene data show CDR1 as SNHLY and CDR2 as FYNNEI. The J segment lost 4 bases and the V segment lost 10 bases, leaving 12 bases of the junction unmatched. Amplification targeted the TCR beta CDR3 regions, with RNA transcripts as the source material. The first-round RT-PCR employed HTBI primers together with the Qiagen OneStep RT-PCR kit. A multiplex PCR was then performed as the second round. MiXCR, applied by TCRdb to the multiplex PCR reads, yields one record per CDR3 protein. Of 600,000 to 950,000 distinct CDR3 sequences in the sample, 40% are singletons; the top ten hold approximately 46%. The starting material, over 8.5 ml of fresh peripheral blood, provided the PBMCs.

This TCR derives from an adult man with Graves' ophthalmopathy. The rearrangement joins TRBV2 to TRBJ2-3; TRBD2 matches 12 bases. Input material: peripheral blood. In nucleotides, the CDR3 is TGTGCCACCGAGGCTAGCGGGAGGGCCCGGGCAGATACGCAGTATTTT. Protein sequence: CATEASGRARADTQYF.